These 12 T cell receptor beta chains were all obtained from the same sample, sequenced in a study of blood T cell repertoires in COVID-19. Sequenced by immunoSEQ multiplex PCR; TCRdb stores in-frame clones only, minus some. The sample contains about 160,000 clones, about four fifths of which appear only once. Material: PBMCs or T cells enriched from blood (not recorded which). The source is a woman in her fifties or sixties who had recovered from COVID-19.

The chain is built from TRBV6-5 and TRBJ1-2; tentative D call: TRBD1 (5 bases). Germline values: CDR1 MNHEY, CDR2 SVGAGI. The CDR3 contains 12 residues. Trimming cost V 6 bases and J 6 bases, with 11 bases left between them. The CDR3 is CASRPGTHGYTF. DNA for the CDR3: TGTGCCAGCAGACCCGGGACTCATGGCTACACCTTC.

The chain uses TRBV24-1 and TRBJ1-2; 11 bases align to TRBD1. The germline V gene encodes CDR1 KGHDR and CDR2 SFDVKD. This CDR3 is 16 amino acids long. Trimming removed 2 bases from V and 8 bases from J; junction bases left unmatched: 9. CDR3 DNA: TGTGCCACCAGTGATTCCGGGACAGGGGGGATATGGGGCTACACCTTC. This encodes CATSDSGTGGIWGYTF.

This sequence joins TRBV7-8 and TRBJ2-3, with TRBD1 matching over 8 bases. This CDR3 contains 16 residues. CDR1 and CDR2 from the germline V gene are SGHVS and FQNEAQ. V was pared by 1 base and J by 3 bases, with 6 bases of the junction left unmatched. The CDR3 spells CASSLGQGAVTDTQYF. The DNA of the CDR3 is TGTGCCAGCAGCTTAGGGCAGGGGGCTGTGACAGATACGCAGTATTTT.

This chain links TRBV14 with TRBJ1-6; 8 bases are shared with TRBD1. This CDR3 is 13 amino acids long. J lost 7 bases, V lost 4 bases, and 0 bases had no gene match. The germline V gene encodes CDR1 SGHDN and CDR2 FVKESK. The chain's CDR3 is CASSRTGNSPLHF. The CDR3 bases are TGTGCCAGCAGCCGGACAGGGAATTCACCCCTCCACTTT.

J is TRBJ2-7 and V is TRBV11-2, with 10 bases lining up with TRBD1. The trim removed 4 bases at V and 3 bases at J, leaving 6 bases unmatched. The CDR3 runs to 15 residues. Germline loops: CDR1 SGHAT, CDR2 FQNNGV. CDR3 region: CASSSGQGGVYEQYF. The CDR3 DNA is TGTGCCAGCAGCTCCGGACAGGGGGGAGTCTACGAGCAGTACTTC.

The chain carries TRBV5-4 and TRBJ1-1; TRBD1 agrees at 8 bases. CDR3 length: 15 amino acids. J gave up 0 bases and V 4 bases, and 5 bases lay outside the gene matches. Per germline, CDR1 SGHNT and CDR2 YYREEE (reference sequence). The CDR3 loop is CASSARDRMNTEAFF. Here the CDR3 DNA reads TGTGCCAGCAGCGCCCGGGACAGGATGAACACTGAAGCTTTCTTT.

The rearrangement joins TRBV7-6 to TRBJ2-1; TRBD2 aligns across 12 bases. Germline assignment: CDR1 SGHVS and CDR2 FNYEAQ. The CDR3 extends over 16 amino acids. J lost 10 bases, V lost 5 bases, and 12 bases had no gene match. The CDR3 DNA sequence: TGTGCCAGCAGCCCCCAGCCTAGCGGGGGGGTTTGGGAGCAGTTCTTC. Protein: CASSPQPSGGVWEQFF.

This clone was detected only a few times. In the same sample, other DNA sequences code for this CDR3. The chain combines TRBV5-1 with TRBJ2-3; 8 bases match TRBD2. This CDR3 comprises 16 residues. The junction had 4 bases not matched to a gene; V was cut back by 0 bases and J by 1 base. Germline assignment: CDR1 SGHRS and CDR2 YFSETQ. CDR3 nucleotides: TGCGCCAGCAGCTTGGGAGGGACTAGGGGCACAGATACGCAGTATTTT. Translation: CASSLGGTRGTDTQYF.

This chain uses TRBV2 with TRBJ2-5; tentative D call: TRBD2 (6 bases). Trimming pared 8 bases from V and 5 bases from J, leaving 12 bases between. Germline-derived CDR1 and CDR2 are SNHLY and FYNNEI. This CDR3 has 12 amino acids. The CDR3 here is CASRDRGETQYF. As DNA, the CDR3 is TGTGCCAGCCGGGACCGGGGGGAGACCCAGTACTTC.

This chain connects TRBV2 to TRBJ1-5; TRBD1 agrees at 8 bases. Germline V gene lookup returns CDR1 SNHLY and CDR2 FYNNEI. CDR3 length equals 14 residues. The V and J ends lost 5 bases and 6 bases, in that order; junction bases with no gene match: 6. The CDR3 loop reads CASSPPGGFQPQHF. The DNA for the CDR3 is TGTGCCAGCAGTCCCCCAGGGGGCTTTCAGCCCCAGCATTTT.

V usage is TRBV12-3 or TRBV12-4 and J usage is TRBJ2-2; D gene uncertain. Between the trimmed V and J ends, which lost 5 bases and 1 base, there was a span of 5 bases. CDR3 length: 13 amino acids. CDR3 DNA sequence: TGTGCCAGCAGTCCCATGAACACCGGGGAGCTGTTTTTT. Encoded protein: CASSPMNTGELFF.

V gene TRBV3-1 (or the pseudogene TRBV3-2) combines with J gene TRBJ1-2, with 9 bases aligning to TRBD1. The CDR3 extends over 15 amino acids. V trimming: 0 bases; J trimming: 9 bases; junction bases outside the gene matches: 8. CDR1 and CDR2 from the germline V gene are LGHDT and YNNKEL (reference sequence). The CDR3 reads CASSQDSTGGLRYTF. In nucleotides, the CDR3 is TGTGCCAGCAGCCAAGATTCGACAGGGGGTTTACGCTACACCTTC.